The 31 T cell receptor beta chains listed next were all sequenced from one sample in a study of siplizumab effects on memory and regulatory T cells. The protocol was immunoSEQ multiplex PCR, while the TCRdb copy is restricted to in-frame clones and leaves out a portion. The repertoire consists of over 80,000 clones, with roughly 87% occurring once and the leading ten covering 1.5% to 1.7%. The material sequenced was Tregs sorted from blood. These TCRs come from a human donor in good health.

J is TRBJ1-4 and V is TRBV5-1; 7 bases are a match to TRBD1. The CDR3 consists of 16 residues. V dropped 0 bases and J dropped 4; count of bases not matched to a gene: 6. Germline V gene data show CDR1 as SGHRS and CDR2 as YFSETQ. CDR3 protein: CASSLAGQAINEKLFF. For the CDR3, the DNA is TGCGCCAGCAGCTTGGCAGGACAGGCTATTAATGAAAAACTGTTTTTT. Using reference TRBV5-1 and TRBJ1-4 for the parts outside the CDR3, the full variable domain is KAGVTQTPRYLIKTRGQQVTLSCSPISGHRSVSWYQQTPGQGLQFLFEYFSETQRNKGNFPGRFSGRQFSNSRSEMNVSTLELGDSALYLCASSLAGQAINEKLFFGSGTQLSVL.

A few counts support this clone. In nucleotides, the CDR3 is TGTGCCAGCAGCAGGACAGGGTTGGCCGGGGAGCTGTTTTTT. It yields the protein CASSRTGLAGELFF. The chain couples TRBV5-4 to TRBJ2-2; 8 bases fit TRBD1. The germline V gene has CDR1 SGHNT and CDR2 YYREEE (reference sequence). After removal of 4 bases from V and 6 bases from J, the junction contained 5 bases not matched to a gene. The CDR3 is 14 amino acids.

The CDR3 is CASSGGSAYNEQFF. CDR3 in DNA: TGTGCCAGCAGTGGAGGGTCTGCTTACAATGAGCAGTTCTTC. The chain uses TRBV2 and TRBJ2-1; D is perhaps TRBD2 (5 bases). V lost 4 bases to trimming and J lost 4 bases, with 11 bases between them. The CDR3 extends over 14 amino acids. Germline CDR1 reads SNHLY; CDR2 reads FYNNEI. Drawing the rest from reference TRBV2 and TRBJ2-1, the complete variable domain is EPEVTQTPSHQVTQMGQEVILRCVPISNHLYFYWYRQILGQKVEFLVSFYNNEISEKSEIFDDQFSVERPDGSNFTLKIRSTKLEDSAMYFCASSGGSAYNEQFFGPGTRLTVL.

This clone was detected only once. This chain connects TRBV15 to TRBJ1-2, with D unresolved. The CDR3 is 15 residues long. Germline CDR1 reads LNHNV; CDR2 reads YYDKDF (reference sequence). Trimming removed 0 bases at V and 6 bases at J, with 14 bases between. CDR3 region: CATSRDMWWSDGYTF. In DNA, the CDR3 is TGTGCCACCAGCAGAGATATGTGGTGGTCGGATGGCTACACCTTC.

The chain couples TRBV6-6 to TRBJ2-2; D unresolved. Germline V gene data show CDR1 as MNHNY and CDR2 as SVGAGI (reference sequence). Trimming took off 6 bases at V and 7 bases at J, with 21 bases between the two ends. This CDR3 contains 16 residues. CDR3: CASRGFGPEVGGELFF. Here the CDR3 DNA reads TGTGCCAGCAGAGGTTTCGGCCCAGAAGTCGGCGGGGAGCTGTTTTTT.

This clone was seen a few times. V gene TRBV2 combines with J gene TRBJ2-5, with D perhaps TRBD1 (5 bases). V was trimmed by 8 bases and J by 5 bases, leaving 15 bases between them. Germline V gives CDR1 SNHLY, CDR2 FYNNEI. CDR3 size: 13 residues. CDR3 bases: TGTGCCAGCGACTGGGCCAGGGCGGAGACCCAGTACTTC. Its translation is CASDWARAETQYF.

The chain links TRBV1 to TRBJ2-5; TRBD2 reflects the table's D call only, with no check against the DNA. TRBV1 is a documented pseudogene. This CDR3 region has 22 residues. The CDR3 DNA sequence: TGCACCAGCAGCCAAGTCGGGACTAGCGGGGGGGCCGTTGCCGCCAGACAAGAGACCCAGTACTTC. It is translated as CTSSQVGTSGGAVAARQETQYF.

This rearrangement joins TRBV12-5 to TRBJ2-7; 9 bases are shared with TRBD1. Germline loops: CDR1 LGHNT, CDR2 FRNRAP. The V gene end was trimmed by 4 bases and the J gene end by 3 bases; junction bases not matched to a gene: 4. The CDR3 spans 14 residues. As DNA, the CDR3 is TGTGCTAGTGGTTGGGGACAGGGTGGCTACGAGCAGTACTTC. Its protein product is CASGWGQGGYEQYF.

The sample holds one count of this clone. The rearrangement uses TRBV21-1 and TRBJ2-7. TRBV21-1 constitutes a pseudogene. There are 13 residues in the CDR3. CDR3 DNA: TGTGCCAGCAGCAAGTTTAGTTTGGGGGAGCAGTACTTC. Translating it yields CASSKFSLGEQYF.

CDR3 sequence (DNA): TGTGCCAGCATAAAGGAAAGGTCCAATGAGCAGTTCTTC. Amino acid sequence: CASIKERSNEQFF. The V gene is TRBV25-1, the J gene TRBJ2-1, with D hard to call. Germline values: CDR1 MGHDK, CDR2 SYGVNS. This CDR3 has 13 amino acids. The V end lost 7 bases, the J end lost 6 bases, and 13 bases lay between the germline ends.

DNA for the CDR3: TGTGCCAGCAGCCGGGGGGGCCTCACAGATACGCAGTATTTT. It translates to CASSRGGLTDTQYF. The chain carries TRBV5-6 and TRBJ2-3; TRBD2 aligns across 8 bases. Unmatched junction bases numbered 3, after V lost 4 bases and J lost 2 bases. The CDR3 is 14 residues long. Germline V gene sequence: CDR1 SGHDT, CDR2 YYEEEE.

V is TRBV29-1 and J is TRBJ2-7; D unresolved. With 3 bases removed from V and 0 bases from J, the gap between germline ends came to 9 bases. The germline V gene has CDR1 SQVTM and CDR2 ANQGSEA. The CDR3 extends over 13 amino acids. The CDR3 loop reads CSVEVGISYEQYF. The CDR3 region has the DNA TGCAGCGTTGAGGTCGGAATCTCCTACGAGCAGTACTTC.

The CDR3 coding sequence is TGTGCCAGCTCGGTGGTGGTCTACAATGAGCAGTTCTTC. Encoded protein: CASSVVVYNEQFF. The chain joins TRBV18 to TRBJ2-1; D gene unclear. CDR1 and CDR2 from the germline V gene are KGHSH and LQKENI. This CDR3 is 13 amino acids long. V was trimmed by 6 bases and J by 3 bases, leaving 9 bases between them.

The genes are TRBV5-3 and TRBJ2-5; no firm D call. TRBV5-3 is recorded as an ORF, its role being uncertain. CDR3 length equals 14 residues. With 2 bases removed from V and 3 bases from J, the gap between germline ends came to 11 bases. The CDR3 loop is CARSFKAFEETQYF. The CDR3 nucleotides read TGTGCCAGAAGCTTTAAGGCGTTTGAAGAGACCCAGTACTTC.

On this clone itself: The junction shows a germline mismatch at one end, possibly a read error. The rearrangement joins TRBV29-1 to TRBJ2-5; tentative D call: TRBD1 (6 bases). The germline CDR1 and CDR2 sequences are SQVTM and ANQGSEA. The CDR3 spans 13 residues. For the CDR3, the DNA is TGCAGCGCTGAACGGGCAGGGGTGGAGACCCAGTACTTC. It codes for CSAERAGVETQYF.

The genes are TRBV11-3 and TRBJ2-3; 9 nucleotides align to TRBD2. CDR1 and CDR2 from the germline V gene are SGHNT and YENEEA. The J segment lost 6 bases and the V segment lost 4 bases, leaving 5 bases of the junction unmatched. This CDR3 is 14 amino acids long. The CDR3, as DNA: TGTGCCAGCAGCTCGGCGGGGGGGCCTGATACGCAGTATTTT. It is translated as CASSSAGGPDTQYF.

The chain recombines TRBV7-2 with TRBJ1-5; 7 bases match TRBD1. Germline assignment: CDR1 SGHTA and CDR2 FQGNSA. There are 13 residues in the CDR3. Trimming took 2 bases from V and 6 from J; bases not matched to a gene: 1. The CDR3 sequence: CASSLNRGQPQHF. Written as DNA, the CDR3 is TGTGCCAGCAGCTTAAACAGGGGTCAGCCCCAGCATTTT.

This chain uses TRBV5-4 with TRBJ1-6; no clear D gene. Germline values: CDR1 SGHNT, CDR2 YYREEE (reference sequence). V was cut by 0 bases and J by 5 bases, with 6 bases left in between. CDR3 length: 14 residues. This CDR3 is CASSLVPHNSPLHF. The CDR3 DNA reads TGTGCCAGCAGCTTGGTGCCTCATAATTCACCCCTCCACTTT.

The rearrangement uses TRBV19 and TRBJ1-3; D remains ambiguous. From germline, CDR1 is LNHDA and CDR2 SQIVND (reference sequence). V was trimmed by 5 bases and J by 4 bases, leaving 24 bases between them. The CDR3 loop spans 18 amino acids. CDR3 in amino acids: CASSGKVRPTKAGNTIYF. The CDR3 nucleotides are TGTGCCAGTAGTGGGAAGGTCAGGCCGACCAAGGCCGGAAACACCATATATTTT.

The chain couples TRBV11-2 to TRBJ1-1; D perhaps matches TRBD1 (6 bases). Trimming took off 5 bases at V and 10 bases at J, with 26 bases between the two ends. This CDR3 spans 16 amino acids. Germline V gives CDR1 SGHAT, CDR2 FQNNGV. CDR3 nucleotide sequence: TGTGCCAGCAGCCCGACCGGGGGCAGGGGAGTGACTTTAGCTTTCTTT. It translates to CASSPTGGRGVTLAFF.

This clone was picked up one time. V usage is TRBV6-6 and J usage is TRBJ2-6, with D hard to call. The CDR3 sequence is 15 residues long. V was cut by 6 bases and J by 0 bases, with 9 bases left in between. Germline CDR1 is MNHNY and CDR2 is SVGAGI (reference sequence). The chain's CDR3 is CASSRAISGANVLTF. CDR3 in DNA: TGTGCCAGCAGCCGAGCGATCTCTGGGGCCAACGTCCTGACTTTC.

There are a few counts of this clone. CDR3 DNA: TGTGCCAGCAGTCGGCCGGCGGGATCACCCCTCCACTTT. This encodes CASSRPAGSPLHF. The rearrangement joins TRBV6-5 to TRBJ1-6; no clear D. The CDR3 contains 13 residues. Germline-derived CDR1 and CDR2 are MNHEY and SVGAGI. Trimming cost V 5 bases and J 10 bases, with 12 bases left between them.

This rearrangement joins TRBV13 to TRBJ1-3; D perhaps matches TRBD1 (5 bases). The CDR3 length is 14 residues. V lost 5 bases, J lost 3 bases, and 11 bases lay in between. Germline loops: CDR1 PRHDT, CDR2 FYEKMQ (reference sequence). In DNA form, the CDR3 reads TGTGCCAGCAGCATACGGGACGGTGGAAACACCATATATTTT. Its protein is CASSIRDGGNTIYF.

The chain combines TRBV7-6 with TRBJ2-1; no reliable D call. V lost 0 bases to trimming and J lost 10 bases, with 10 bases between them. The CDR3 is 13 residues long. From germline, CDR1 is SGHVS and CDR2 FNYEAQ. The CDR3, as DNA: TGTGCCAGCAGCTTAGCGGTAGAAAGGGAGCAGTTCTTC. Residues: CASSLAVEREQFF.

The chain combines TRBV18 with TRBJ2-5; D could derive from TRBD1 or TRBD2 (5 bases each). Trimming cost V 0 bases and J 5 bases, with 10 bases left between them. Germline lookup yields CDR1 KGHSH and CDR2 LQKENI. The CDR3 is made up of 14 amino acids. CDR3 protein: CASSPPWGRETQYF. The CDR3 DNA reads TGTGCCAGCTCACCACCGTGGGGACGGGAGACCCAGTACTTC.

The chain has TRBV10-2 and TRBJ1-5; D unresolved. The V and J ends lost 9 bases and 5 bases respectively, with 14 bases between them. CDR1 is WSHSY and CDR2 is SAAADI in the germline V gene. The CDR3 loop spans 13 amino acids. The CDR3: CASNFNPDQPQHF. The CDR3 DNA sequence: TGCGCCAGTAATTTTAACCCTGATCAGCCCCAGCATTTT.

V usage is TRBV6-6 and J usage is TRBJ1-2, with 7 bases aligning to TRBD1. Germline values: CDR1 MNHNY, CDR2 SVGAGI (reference sequence). This CDR3 has 15 amino acids. The V and J ends lost 5 bases and 2 bases, in that order; junction bases with no gene match: 8. The CDR3 region is CASSPQGQLNYGYTF. CDR3 DNA: TGTGCCAGCAGTCCCCAGGGACAGCTCAACTATGGCTACACCTTC.

J is TRBJ2-1 and V is TRBV19; D uncertain. The V end lost 6 bases, the J end lost 0 bases, and 12 bases lay between the germline ends. The CDR3 runs 15 residues. Germline CDR1 is LNHDA and CDR2 is SQIVND (reference sequence). CDR3 residues: CASSLSRSSYNEQFF. The CDR3 coding sequence is TGTGCCAGTAGCCTGTCCCGGAGCTCCTACAATGAGCAGTTCTTC. The variable domain in full, with the rest retrieved from reference TRBV19 and TRBJ2-1, is DGGITQSPKYLFRKEGQNVTLSCEQNLNHDAMYWYRQDPGQGLRLIYYSQIVNDFQKGDIAEGYSVSREKKESFPLTVTSAQKNPTAFYLCASSLSRSSYNEQFFGPGTRLTVL.

The rearrangement uses TRBV6-6 and TRBJ1-2, with TRBD1 as a possible D gene (5 bases). Germline V CDR1 and CDR2: MNHNY, SVGAGI (reference sequence). V was pared by 3 bases and J by 6 bases, with 14 bases between. This CDR3 comprises 14 residues. CDR3 sequence (DNA): TGTGCCAGCAGTTATGGGGGGAGGGCGGATGGCTACACCTTC. Residues: CASSYGGRADGYTF.

This rearrangement joins TRBV5-6 to TRBJ2-3; D is uncertain. Germline CDR1 and CDR2: SGHDT and YYEEEE. There are 13 residues in the CDR3. Trimming shortened V by 2 bases and J by 2 bases, and 6 bases separated the two germline ends. The CDR3 sequence is CASSFLVTDTQYF. As DNA, the CDR3 is TGTGCCAGCAGCTTCCTCGTCACAGATACGCAGTATTTT.

This rearrangement joins TRBV7-2 to TRBJ2-3; 14 nucleotides align to TRBD2. After removal of 4 bases from V and 0 bases from J, the junction contained 6 bases not matched to a gene. Germline values: CDR1 SGHTA, CDR2 FQGNSA. This CDR3 comprises 18 residues. The CDR3 nucleotides are TGTGCCAGCAGCTCGGGACTAGCGGGGGATCCTAGCACAGATACGCAGTATTTT. This codes for CASSSGLAGDPSTDTQYF.